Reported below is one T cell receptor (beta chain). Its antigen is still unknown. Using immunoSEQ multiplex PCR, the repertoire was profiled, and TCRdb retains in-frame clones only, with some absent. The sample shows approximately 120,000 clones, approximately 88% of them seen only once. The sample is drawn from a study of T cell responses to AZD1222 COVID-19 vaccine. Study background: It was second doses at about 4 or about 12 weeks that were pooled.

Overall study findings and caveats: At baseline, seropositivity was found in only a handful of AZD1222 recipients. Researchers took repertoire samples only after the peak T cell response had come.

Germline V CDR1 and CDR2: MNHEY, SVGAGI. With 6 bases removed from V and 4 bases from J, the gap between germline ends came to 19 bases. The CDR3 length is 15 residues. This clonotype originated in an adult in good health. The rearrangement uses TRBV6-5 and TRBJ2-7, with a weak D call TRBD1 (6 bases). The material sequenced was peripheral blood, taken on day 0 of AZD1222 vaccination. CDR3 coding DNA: TGTGCCAGCAGCATCTCGAGGACAGAGACTTACGAGCAGTACTTC. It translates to CASSISRTETYEQYF.